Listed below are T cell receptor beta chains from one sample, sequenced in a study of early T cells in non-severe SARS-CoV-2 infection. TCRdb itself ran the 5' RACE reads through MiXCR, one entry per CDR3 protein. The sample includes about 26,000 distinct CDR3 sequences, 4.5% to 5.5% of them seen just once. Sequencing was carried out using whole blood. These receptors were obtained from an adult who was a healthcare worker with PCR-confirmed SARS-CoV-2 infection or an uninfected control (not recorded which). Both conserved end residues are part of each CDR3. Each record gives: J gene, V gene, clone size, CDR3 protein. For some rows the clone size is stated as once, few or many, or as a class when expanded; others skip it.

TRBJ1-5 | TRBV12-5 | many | CASGLGQVGQPQHF
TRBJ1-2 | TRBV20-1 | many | CSARDQTGGDYGYTF
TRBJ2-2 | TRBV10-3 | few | CAISTTGELFF
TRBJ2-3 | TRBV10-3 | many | CAISGTSGGTSTDTQYF
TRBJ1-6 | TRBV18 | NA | CASSPTTTGSSYNSPLHF
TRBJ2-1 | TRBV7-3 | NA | CASSLTGYEQFF
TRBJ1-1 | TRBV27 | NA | CASSLSHSSAEAFF
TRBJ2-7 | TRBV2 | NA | CAINRDYEQYF
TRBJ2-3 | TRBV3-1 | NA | CASSPQGAQSDTQYF
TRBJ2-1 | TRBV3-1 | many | CASSQVRGGSDNEQFF
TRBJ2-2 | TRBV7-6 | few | CASSLAQPGELFF
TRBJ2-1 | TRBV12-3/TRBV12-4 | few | CASSLLAGDNEQFF
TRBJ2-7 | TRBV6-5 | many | CASSYRFRDRSSYEQYF
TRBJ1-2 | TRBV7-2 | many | CASSLEGIDGYTF
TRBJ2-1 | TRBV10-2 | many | CASSDSVLRDEQFF
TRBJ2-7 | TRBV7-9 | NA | CASSPGRGKSYEQYF
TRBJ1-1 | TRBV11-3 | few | CASSFSMGGNTEAFF
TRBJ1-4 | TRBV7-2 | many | CASSSRGTTNEKLFF
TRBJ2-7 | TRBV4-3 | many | CASSQDWGNSYEQYF
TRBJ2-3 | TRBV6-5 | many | CASSYSPGMGEYF
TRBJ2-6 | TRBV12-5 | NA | CASGETVSLSGANVLTF
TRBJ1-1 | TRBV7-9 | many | CASSSQMNTEAFF
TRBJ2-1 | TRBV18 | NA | CASSLRTSGGYNEQFF
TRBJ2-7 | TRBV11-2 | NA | CASSVPSGSSYEQYF
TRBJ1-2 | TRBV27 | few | CASSNRGNGYTF
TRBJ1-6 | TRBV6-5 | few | CASKRTNSPLHF
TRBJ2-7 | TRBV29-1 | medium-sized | CSVPGTGGHEQYF
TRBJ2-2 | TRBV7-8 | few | CASSSGAGNTGELFF
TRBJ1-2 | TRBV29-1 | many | CSVARDYGYTF
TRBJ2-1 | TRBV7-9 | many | CASSLFPGGSDEQFF
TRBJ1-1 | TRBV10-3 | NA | CAIRANEGMNTEAFF
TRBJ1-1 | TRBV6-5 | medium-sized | CASSYSLSTEAFF
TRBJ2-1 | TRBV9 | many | CASSVGLADYNEQFF
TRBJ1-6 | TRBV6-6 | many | CATRFSYNSPLHF
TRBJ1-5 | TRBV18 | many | CASSPVTDQPQHF
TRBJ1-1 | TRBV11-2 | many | CASSPNSIDTEAFF
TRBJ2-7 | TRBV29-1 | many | CSVAHGGDRSEQYF
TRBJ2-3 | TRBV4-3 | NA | CASSQDWGGTNTHTDTQYF
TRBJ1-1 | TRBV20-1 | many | CSARTTGGLEAFF
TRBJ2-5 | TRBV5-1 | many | CASSPSKGQETQYF
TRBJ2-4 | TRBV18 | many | CASSPSQGAWEYF
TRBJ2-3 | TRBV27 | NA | CASSYYSPRTDTQYF
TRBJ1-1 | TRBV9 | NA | CASSPGTVNTEAFF
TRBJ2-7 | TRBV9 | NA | CASSTRAGVGEQYF
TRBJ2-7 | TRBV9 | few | CASSPGQNRYEQYF
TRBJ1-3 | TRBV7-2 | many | CASSLGRWQTGNTIYF